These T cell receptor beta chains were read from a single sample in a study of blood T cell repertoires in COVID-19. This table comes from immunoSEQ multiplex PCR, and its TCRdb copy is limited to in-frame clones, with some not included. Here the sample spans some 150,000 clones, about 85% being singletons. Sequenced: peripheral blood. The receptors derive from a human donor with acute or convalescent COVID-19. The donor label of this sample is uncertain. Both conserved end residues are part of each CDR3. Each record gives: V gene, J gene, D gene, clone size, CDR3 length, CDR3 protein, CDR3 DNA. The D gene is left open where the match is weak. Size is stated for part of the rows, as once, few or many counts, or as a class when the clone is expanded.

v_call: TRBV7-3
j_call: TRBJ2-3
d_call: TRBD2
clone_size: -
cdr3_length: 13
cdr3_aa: CASQRLAEDTQYF
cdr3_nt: TGTGCCAGCCAACGACTAGCAGAAGATACGCAGTATTTT

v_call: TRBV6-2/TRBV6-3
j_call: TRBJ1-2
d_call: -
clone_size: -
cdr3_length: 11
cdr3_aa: CASSRTEGYTF
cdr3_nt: TGTGCCAGCAGTAGGACAGAGGGCTACACCTTC

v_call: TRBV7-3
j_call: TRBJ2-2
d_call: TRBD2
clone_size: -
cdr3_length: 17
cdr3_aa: CASSARTLAGDTGELFF
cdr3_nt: TGTGCCAGCAGCGCAAGGACTCTAGCGGGAGACACCGGGGAGCTGTTTTTT

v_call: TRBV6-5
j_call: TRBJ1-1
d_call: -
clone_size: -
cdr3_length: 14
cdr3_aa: CASTSSPLNTEAFF
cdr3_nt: TGTGCCAGCACTAGCAGCCCATTGAACACTGAAGCTTTCTTT

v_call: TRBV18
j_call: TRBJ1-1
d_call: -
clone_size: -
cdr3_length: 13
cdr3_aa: CASFEQVNTEAFF
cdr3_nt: TGTGCCAGCTTCGAACAGGTAAACACTGAAGCTTTCTTT

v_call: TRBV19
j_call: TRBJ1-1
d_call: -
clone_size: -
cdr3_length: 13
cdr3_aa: CASSVDYNTEAFF
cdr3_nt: TGTGCCAGTAGTGTAGACTATAACACTGAAGCTTTCTTT

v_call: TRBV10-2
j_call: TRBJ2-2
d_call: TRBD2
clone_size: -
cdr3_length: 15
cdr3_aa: CASSGLAENTGELFF
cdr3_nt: TGCGCCAGCAGTGGACTAGCAGAGAACACCGGGGAGCTGTTTTTT

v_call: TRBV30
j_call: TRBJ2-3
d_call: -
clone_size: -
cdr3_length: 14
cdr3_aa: CAWSVRERGDTQYF
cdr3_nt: TGTGCCTGGAGTGTACGGGAGAGGGGAGATACGCAGTATTTT

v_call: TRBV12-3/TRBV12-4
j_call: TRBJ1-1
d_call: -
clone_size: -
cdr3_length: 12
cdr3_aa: CASSTTGTEAFF
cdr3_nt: TGTGCCAGCAGCACCACAGGGACTGAAGCTTTCTTT

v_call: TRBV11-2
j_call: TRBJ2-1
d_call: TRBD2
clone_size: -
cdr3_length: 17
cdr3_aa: CASSSRLAAHSYNEQFF
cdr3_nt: TGTGCCAGCAGCTCTAGACTAGCGGCCCACTCCTACAATGAGCAGTTCTTC

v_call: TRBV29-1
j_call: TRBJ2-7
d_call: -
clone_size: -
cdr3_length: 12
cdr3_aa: CSVVRDSYEQYF
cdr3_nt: TGCAGCGTGGTCCGGGACTCCTACGAGCAGTACTTC

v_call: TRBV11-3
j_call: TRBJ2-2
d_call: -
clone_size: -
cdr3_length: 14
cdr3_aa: CASSLGEGLGELFF
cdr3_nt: TGTGCCAGCAGCTTAGGCGAGGGTTTGGGGGAGCTGTTTTTT

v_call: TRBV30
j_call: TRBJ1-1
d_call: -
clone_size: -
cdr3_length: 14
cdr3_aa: CAWSEDLESTEAFF
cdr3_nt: TGTGCCTGGAGTGAGGACTTAGAAAGCACTGAAGCTTTCTTT

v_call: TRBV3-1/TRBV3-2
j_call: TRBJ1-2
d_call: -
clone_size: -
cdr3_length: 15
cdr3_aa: CASSQGPTLYYGYTF
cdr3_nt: TGTGCCAGCAGCCAAGGGCCAACCCTTTACTATGGCTACACCTTC

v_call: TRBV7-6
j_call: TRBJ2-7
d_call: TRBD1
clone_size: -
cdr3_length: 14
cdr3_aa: CASSSYRGSYEQYF
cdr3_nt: TGTGCCAGCAGCTCCTACAGGGGCTCCTACGAGCAGTACTTC

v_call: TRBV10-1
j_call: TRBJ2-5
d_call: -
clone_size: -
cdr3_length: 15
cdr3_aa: CASSFTLTGQETQYF
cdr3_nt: TGCGCCAGCAGCTTTACCCTGACAGGACAAGAGACCCAGTACTTC

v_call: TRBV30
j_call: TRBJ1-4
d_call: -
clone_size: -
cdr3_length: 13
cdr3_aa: CAWRTGSNEKLFF
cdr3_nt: TGTGCCTGGAGGACCGGGTCTAATGAAAAACTGTTTTTT

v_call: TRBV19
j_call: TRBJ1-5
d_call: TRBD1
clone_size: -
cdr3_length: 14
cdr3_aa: CASSHQGARQPQHF
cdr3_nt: TGTGCCAGTAGTCACCAGGGGGCTCGTCAGCCCCAGCATTTT

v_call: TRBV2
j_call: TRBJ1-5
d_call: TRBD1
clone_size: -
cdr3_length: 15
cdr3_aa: CASSRQGTSNQPQHF
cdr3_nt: TGTGCCAGCAGCCGACAGGGTACTAGCAATCAGCCCCAGCATTTT

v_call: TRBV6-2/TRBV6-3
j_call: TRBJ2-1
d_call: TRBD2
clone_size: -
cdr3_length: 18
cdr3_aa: CASSYSSGAFQPNNEQFF
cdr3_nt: TGTGCCAGCAGTTACTCTAGCGGGGCTTTCCAACCTAACAATGAGCAGTTCTTC

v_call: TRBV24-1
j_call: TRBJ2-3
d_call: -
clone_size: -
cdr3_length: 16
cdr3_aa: CATGPTQEISTDTQYF
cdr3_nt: TGTGCCACAGGACCGACACAGGAAATTAGCACAGATACGCAGTATTTT

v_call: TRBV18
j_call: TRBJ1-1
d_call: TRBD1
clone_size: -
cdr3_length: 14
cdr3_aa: CASSPIDRDTEAFF
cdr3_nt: TGTGCCAGCTCACCAATTGACAGGGACACTGAAGCTTTCTTT

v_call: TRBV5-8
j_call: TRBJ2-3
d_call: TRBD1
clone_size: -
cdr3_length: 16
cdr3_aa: CASGYVTGDPTDTQYF
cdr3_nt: TGTGCCAGCGGCTACGTGACAGGGGATCCCACAGATACGCAGTATTTT

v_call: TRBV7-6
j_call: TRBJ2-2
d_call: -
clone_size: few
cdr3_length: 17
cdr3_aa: CASSPFPLAVNTGELFF
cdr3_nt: TGTGCCAGCAGCCCATTCCCCCTAGCAGTGAACACCGGGGAGCTGTTTTTT

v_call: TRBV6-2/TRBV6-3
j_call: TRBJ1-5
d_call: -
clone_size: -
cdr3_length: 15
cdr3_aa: CASSSSLYSNQPQHF
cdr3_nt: TGTGCCAGCAGTTCCTCGCTCTATAGCAATCAGCCCCAGCATTTT

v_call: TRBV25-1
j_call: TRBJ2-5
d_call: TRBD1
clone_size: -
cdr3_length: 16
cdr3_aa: CASASPRDRGRETQYF
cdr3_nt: TGTGCCAGCGCCTCCCCCCGGGACAGGGGGCGTGAGACCCAGTACTTC

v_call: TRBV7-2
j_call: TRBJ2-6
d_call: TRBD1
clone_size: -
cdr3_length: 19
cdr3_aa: CASSLLTGTGRSGANVLTF
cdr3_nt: TGTGCCAGCAGCTTATTGACCGGGACAGGGCGCTCTGGGGCCAACGTCCTGACTTTC

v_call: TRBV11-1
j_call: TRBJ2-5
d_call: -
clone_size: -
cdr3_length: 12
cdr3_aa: CASSLSGETQYF
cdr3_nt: TGTGCCAGCAGCTTATCCGGGGAGACCCAGTACTTC

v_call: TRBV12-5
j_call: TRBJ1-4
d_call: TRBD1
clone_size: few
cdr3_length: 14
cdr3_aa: CASGSGTGDEKLFF
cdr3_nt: TGTGCTAGTGGTTCAGGGACAGGGGATGAAAAACTGTTTTTT

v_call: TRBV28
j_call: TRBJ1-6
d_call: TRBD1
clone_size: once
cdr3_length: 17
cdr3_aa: CASTTSGGQFINSPLHF
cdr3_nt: TGTGCCAGCACCACAAGTGGGGGACAGTTCATTAATTCACCCCTCCACTTT